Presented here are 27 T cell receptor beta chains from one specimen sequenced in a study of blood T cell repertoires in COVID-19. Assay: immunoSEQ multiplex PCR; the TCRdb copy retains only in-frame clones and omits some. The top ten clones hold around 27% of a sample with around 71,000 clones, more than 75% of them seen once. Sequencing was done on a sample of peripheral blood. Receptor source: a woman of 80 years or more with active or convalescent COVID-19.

CDR3 in DNA: TGTGCCAGCAGCCCAACGACAGTCTCTTTCACCGGGGAGCTGTTTTTT. Amino acids: CASSPTTVSFTGELFF. The rearrangement uses TRBV13 and TRBJ2-2, with TRBD1 as a possible D gene (5 bases). The CDR3 sequence is 16 residues long. From germline, CDR1 is PRHDT and CDR2 FYEKMQ (reference sequence). The germline V and J ends were trimmed by 5 bases and 4 bases, with 17 bases remaining between them.

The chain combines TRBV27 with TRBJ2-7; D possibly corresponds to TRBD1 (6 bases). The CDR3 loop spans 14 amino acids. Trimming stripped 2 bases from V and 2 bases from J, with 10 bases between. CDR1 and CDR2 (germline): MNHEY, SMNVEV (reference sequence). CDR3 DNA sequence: TGTGCCAGCAGTTTAGGGGCAGGGGCCTACGAGCAGTACTTC. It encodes CASSLGAGAYEQYF.

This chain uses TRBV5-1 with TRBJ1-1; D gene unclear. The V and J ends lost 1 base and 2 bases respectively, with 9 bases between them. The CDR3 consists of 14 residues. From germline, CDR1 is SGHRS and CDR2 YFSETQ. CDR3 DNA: TGCGCCAGCAGCTTGCAGGCAGGAAACACTGAAGCTTTCTTT. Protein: CASSLQAGNTEAFF.

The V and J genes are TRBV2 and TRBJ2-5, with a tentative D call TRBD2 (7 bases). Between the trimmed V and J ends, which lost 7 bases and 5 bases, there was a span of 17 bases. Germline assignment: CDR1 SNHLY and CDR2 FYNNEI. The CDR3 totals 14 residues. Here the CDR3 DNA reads TGTGCCAGCATGAGCTTCGGGGGGCTTGAGACCCAGTACTTC. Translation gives CASMSFGGLETQYF.

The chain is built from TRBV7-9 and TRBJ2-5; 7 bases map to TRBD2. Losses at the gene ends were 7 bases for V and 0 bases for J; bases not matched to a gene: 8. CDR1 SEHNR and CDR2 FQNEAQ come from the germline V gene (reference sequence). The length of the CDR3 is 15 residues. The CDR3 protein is CASNQAGGYQETQYF. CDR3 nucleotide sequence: TGTGCCAGCAACCAGGCCGGGGGGTACCAAGAGACCCAGTACTTC.

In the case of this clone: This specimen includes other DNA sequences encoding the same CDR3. DNA of the CDR3: TGTGCCAGCAGCGTAGGGCAGGGTGAGACCCAGTACTTC. This gives the protein CASSVGQGETQYF. The rearrangement joins TRBV9 to TRBJ2-5; D is possibly TRBD1 (5 bases). Germline CDR1 reads SGDLS; CDR2 reads YYNGEE. The CDR3 has 13 amino acids. Trimming left V 0 bases short and J 5 bases short, with 8 bases between. Using reference TRBV9 and TRBJ2-5 for the parts outside the CDR3, the full variable domain is DSGVTQTPKHLITATGQRVTLRCSPRSGDLSVYWYQQSLDQGLQFLIQYYNGEERAKGNILERFSAQQFPDLHSELNLSSLELGDSALYFCASSVGQGETQYFGPGTRLLVL.

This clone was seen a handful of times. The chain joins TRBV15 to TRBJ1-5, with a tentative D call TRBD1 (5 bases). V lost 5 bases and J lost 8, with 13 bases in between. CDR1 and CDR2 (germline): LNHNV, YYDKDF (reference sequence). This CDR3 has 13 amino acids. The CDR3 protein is CATSPSGKKPQHF. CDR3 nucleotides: TGTGCCACCAGCCCCTCAGGGAAGAAGCCCCAGCATTTT.

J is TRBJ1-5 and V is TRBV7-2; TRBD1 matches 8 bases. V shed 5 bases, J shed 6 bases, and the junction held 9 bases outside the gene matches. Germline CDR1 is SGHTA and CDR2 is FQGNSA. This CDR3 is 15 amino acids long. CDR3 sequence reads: CASSPRTGWIQPQHF. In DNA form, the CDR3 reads TGTGCCAGCAGCCCGAGGACAGGGTGGATTCAGCCCCAGCATTTT.

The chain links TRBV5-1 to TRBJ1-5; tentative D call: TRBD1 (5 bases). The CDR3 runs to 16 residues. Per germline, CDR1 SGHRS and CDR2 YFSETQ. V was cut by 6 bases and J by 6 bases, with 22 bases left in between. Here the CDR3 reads CASMGKVQGIAQPQHF. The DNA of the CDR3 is TGCGCCAGCATGGGCAAGGTCCAGGGAATAGCTCAGCCCCAGCATTTT.

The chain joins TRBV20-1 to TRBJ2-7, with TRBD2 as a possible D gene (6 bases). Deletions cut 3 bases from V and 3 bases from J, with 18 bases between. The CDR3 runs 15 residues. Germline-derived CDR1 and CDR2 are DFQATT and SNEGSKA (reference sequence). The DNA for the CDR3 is TGCAGTGCTAGTATCCCGACTCTTAGCGGCTACGAGCAGTACTTC. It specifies CSASIPTLSGYEQYF.

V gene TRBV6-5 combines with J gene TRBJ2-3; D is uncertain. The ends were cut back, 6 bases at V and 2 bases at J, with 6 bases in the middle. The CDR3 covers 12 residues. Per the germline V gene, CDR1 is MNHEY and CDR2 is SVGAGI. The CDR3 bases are TGTGCCAGCAGAGACTTCACAGATACGCAGTATTTT. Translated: CASRDFTDTQYF.

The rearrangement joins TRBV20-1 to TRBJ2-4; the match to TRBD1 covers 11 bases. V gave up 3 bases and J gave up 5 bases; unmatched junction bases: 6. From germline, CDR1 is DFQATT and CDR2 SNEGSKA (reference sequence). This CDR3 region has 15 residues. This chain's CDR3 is CSASGTGGLENIQYF. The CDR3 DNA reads TGCAGTGCTAGTGGGACAGGGGGATTGGAAAACATTCAGTACTTC.

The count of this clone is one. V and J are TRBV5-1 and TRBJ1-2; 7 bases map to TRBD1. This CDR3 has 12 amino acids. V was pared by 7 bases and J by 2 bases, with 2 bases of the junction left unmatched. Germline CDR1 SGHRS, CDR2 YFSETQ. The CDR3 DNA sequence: TGCGCCAGCCGGGACAGCAACTATGGCTACACCTTC. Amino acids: CASRDSNYGYTF.

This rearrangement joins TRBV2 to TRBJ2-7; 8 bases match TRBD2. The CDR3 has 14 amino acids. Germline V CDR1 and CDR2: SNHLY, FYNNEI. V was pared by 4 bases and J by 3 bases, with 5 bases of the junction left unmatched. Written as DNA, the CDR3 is TGTGCCAGCAGTGTCGGGACTAGAAACTACGAGCAGTACTTC. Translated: CASSVGTRNYEQYF.

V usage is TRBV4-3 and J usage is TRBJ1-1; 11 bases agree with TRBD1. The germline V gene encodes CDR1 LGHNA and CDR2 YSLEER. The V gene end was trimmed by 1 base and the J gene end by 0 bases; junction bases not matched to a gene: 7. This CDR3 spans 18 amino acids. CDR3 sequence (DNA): TGCGCCAGCAGCCAAGGAGGGACAGGGGGTCTCATGAACACTGAAGCTTTCTTT. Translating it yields CASSQGGTGGLMNTEAFF.

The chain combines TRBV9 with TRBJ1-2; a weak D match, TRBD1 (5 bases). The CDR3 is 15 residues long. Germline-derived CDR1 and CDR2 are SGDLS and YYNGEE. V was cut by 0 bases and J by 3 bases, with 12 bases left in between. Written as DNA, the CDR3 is TGTGCCAGCAGCGTAGCGGGGGGGGACTACTATGGCTACACCTTC. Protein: CASSVAGGDYYGYTF.

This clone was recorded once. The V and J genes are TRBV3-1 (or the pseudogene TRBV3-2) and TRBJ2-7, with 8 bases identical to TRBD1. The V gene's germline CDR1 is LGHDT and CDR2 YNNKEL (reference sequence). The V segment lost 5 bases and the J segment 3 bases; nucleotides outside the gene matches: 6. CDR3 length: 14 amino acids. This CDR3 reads CASSGWTGIYEQYF. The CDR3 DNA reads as TGTGCCAGCAGCGGCTGGACAGGGATCTACGAGCAGTACTTC.

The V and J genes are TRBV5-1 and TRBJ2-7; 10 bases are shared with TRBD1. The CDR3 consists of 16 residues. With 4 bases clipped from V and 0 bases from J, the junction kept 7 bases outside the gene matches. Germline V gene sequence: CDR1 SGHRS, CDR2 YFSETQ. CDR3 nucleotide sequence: TGCGCCAGCAGCCCCGGGACAGGGGAGCTCTCCTACGAGCAGTACTTC. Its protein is CASSPGTGELSYEQYF.

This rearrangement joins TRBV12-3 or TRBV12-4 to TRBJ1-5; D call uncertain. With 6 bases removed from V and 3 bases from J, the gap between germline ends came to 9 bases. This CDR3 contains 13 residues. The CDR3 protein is CASRRALNQPQHF. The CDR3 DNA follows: TGTGCCAGCAGGAGGGCCCTCAATCAGCCCCAGCATTTT.

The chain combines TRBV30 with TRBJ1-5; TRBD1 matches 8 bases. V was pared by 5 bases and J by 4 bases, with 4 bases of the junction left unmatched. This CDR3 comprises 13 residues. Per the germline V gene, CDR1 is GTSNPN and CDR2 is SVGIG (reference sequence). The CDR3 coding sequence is TGTGCCTGGGGACAGGGATTAAATCAGCCCCAGCATTTT. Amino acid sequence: CAWGQGLNQPQHF.

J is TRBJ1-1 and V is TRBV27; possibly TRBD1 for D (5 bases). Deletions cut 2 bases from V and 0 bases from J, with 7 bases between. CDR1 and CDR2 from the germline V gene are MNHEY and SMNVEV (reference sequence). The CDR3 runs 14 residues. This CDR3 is CASSLDRMNTEAFF. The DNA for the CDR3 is TGTGCCAGCAGTTTAGACAGAATGAACACTGAAGCTTTCTTT.

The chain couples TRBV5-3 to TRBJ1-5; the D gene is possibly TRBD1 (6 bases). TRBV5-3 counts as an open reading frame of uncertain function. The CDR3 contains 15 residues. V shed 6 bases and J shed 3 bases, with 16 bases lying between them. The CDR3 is CARILGAGVNQPQHF. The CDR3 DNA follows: TGTGCCAGAATCCTCGGGGCAGGGGTCAATCAGCCCCAGCATTTT.

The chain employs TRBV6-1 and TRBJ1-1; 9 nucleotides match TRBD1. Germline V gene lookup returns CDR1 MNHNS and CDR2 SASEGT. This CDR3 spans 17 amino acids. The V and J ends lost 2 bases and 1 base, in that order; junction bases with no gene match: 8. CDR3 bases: TGTGCCAGCAGTGAAAGTAAAAAGACAGGGGGGAACACTGAAGCTTTCTTT. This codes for CASSESKKTGGNTEAFF.

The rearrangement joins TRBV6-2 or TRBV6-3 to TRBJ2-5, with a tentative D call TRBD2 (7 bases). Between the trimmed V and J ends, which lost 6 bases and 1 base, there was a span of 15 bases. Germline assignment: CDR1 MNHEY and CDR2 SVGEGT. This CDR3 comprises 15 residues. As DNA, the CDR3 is TGTGCCAGCAGCAAACTCGGGGGGCCCCAAGAGACCCAGTACTTC. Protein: CASSKLGGPQETQYF.

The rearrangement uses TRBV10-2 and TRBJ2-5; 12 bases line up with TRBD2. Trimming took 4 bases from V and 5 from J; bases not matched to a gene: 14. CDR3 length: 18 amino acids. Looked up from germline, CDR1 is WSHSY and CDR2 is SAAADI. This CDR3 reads CASSGTELAGGLGETQYF. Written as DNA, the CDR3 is TGCGCCAGCAGTGGTACGGAACTAGCGGGGGGTCTAGGGGAGACCCAGTACTTC.

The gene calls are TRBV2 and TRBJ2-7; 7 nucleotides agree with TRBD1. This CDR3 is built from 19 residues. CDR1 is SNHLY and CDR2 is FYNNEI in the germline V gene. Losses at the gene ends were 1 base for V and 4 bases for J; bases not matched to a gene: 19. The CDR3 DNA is TGTGCCAGCAGTGAAGGACAGGGTCTGAGGCCCTCAACTTTTTACGAGCAGTACTTC. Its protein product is CASSEGQGLRPSTFYEQYF.

The CDR3: CASSLEDGRGENGYTF. The CDR3, as DNA: TGTGCCAGCAGCTTAGAGGATGGCAGGGGGGAAAATGGCTACACCTTC. J is TRBJ1-2 and V is TRBV7-8; TRBD1 agrees at 7 bases. The CDR3 totals 16 residues. V lost 1 base to trimming and J lost 6 bases; unmatched junction nucleotides: 11. The V gene's germline CDR1 is SGHVS and CDR2 FQNEAQ.